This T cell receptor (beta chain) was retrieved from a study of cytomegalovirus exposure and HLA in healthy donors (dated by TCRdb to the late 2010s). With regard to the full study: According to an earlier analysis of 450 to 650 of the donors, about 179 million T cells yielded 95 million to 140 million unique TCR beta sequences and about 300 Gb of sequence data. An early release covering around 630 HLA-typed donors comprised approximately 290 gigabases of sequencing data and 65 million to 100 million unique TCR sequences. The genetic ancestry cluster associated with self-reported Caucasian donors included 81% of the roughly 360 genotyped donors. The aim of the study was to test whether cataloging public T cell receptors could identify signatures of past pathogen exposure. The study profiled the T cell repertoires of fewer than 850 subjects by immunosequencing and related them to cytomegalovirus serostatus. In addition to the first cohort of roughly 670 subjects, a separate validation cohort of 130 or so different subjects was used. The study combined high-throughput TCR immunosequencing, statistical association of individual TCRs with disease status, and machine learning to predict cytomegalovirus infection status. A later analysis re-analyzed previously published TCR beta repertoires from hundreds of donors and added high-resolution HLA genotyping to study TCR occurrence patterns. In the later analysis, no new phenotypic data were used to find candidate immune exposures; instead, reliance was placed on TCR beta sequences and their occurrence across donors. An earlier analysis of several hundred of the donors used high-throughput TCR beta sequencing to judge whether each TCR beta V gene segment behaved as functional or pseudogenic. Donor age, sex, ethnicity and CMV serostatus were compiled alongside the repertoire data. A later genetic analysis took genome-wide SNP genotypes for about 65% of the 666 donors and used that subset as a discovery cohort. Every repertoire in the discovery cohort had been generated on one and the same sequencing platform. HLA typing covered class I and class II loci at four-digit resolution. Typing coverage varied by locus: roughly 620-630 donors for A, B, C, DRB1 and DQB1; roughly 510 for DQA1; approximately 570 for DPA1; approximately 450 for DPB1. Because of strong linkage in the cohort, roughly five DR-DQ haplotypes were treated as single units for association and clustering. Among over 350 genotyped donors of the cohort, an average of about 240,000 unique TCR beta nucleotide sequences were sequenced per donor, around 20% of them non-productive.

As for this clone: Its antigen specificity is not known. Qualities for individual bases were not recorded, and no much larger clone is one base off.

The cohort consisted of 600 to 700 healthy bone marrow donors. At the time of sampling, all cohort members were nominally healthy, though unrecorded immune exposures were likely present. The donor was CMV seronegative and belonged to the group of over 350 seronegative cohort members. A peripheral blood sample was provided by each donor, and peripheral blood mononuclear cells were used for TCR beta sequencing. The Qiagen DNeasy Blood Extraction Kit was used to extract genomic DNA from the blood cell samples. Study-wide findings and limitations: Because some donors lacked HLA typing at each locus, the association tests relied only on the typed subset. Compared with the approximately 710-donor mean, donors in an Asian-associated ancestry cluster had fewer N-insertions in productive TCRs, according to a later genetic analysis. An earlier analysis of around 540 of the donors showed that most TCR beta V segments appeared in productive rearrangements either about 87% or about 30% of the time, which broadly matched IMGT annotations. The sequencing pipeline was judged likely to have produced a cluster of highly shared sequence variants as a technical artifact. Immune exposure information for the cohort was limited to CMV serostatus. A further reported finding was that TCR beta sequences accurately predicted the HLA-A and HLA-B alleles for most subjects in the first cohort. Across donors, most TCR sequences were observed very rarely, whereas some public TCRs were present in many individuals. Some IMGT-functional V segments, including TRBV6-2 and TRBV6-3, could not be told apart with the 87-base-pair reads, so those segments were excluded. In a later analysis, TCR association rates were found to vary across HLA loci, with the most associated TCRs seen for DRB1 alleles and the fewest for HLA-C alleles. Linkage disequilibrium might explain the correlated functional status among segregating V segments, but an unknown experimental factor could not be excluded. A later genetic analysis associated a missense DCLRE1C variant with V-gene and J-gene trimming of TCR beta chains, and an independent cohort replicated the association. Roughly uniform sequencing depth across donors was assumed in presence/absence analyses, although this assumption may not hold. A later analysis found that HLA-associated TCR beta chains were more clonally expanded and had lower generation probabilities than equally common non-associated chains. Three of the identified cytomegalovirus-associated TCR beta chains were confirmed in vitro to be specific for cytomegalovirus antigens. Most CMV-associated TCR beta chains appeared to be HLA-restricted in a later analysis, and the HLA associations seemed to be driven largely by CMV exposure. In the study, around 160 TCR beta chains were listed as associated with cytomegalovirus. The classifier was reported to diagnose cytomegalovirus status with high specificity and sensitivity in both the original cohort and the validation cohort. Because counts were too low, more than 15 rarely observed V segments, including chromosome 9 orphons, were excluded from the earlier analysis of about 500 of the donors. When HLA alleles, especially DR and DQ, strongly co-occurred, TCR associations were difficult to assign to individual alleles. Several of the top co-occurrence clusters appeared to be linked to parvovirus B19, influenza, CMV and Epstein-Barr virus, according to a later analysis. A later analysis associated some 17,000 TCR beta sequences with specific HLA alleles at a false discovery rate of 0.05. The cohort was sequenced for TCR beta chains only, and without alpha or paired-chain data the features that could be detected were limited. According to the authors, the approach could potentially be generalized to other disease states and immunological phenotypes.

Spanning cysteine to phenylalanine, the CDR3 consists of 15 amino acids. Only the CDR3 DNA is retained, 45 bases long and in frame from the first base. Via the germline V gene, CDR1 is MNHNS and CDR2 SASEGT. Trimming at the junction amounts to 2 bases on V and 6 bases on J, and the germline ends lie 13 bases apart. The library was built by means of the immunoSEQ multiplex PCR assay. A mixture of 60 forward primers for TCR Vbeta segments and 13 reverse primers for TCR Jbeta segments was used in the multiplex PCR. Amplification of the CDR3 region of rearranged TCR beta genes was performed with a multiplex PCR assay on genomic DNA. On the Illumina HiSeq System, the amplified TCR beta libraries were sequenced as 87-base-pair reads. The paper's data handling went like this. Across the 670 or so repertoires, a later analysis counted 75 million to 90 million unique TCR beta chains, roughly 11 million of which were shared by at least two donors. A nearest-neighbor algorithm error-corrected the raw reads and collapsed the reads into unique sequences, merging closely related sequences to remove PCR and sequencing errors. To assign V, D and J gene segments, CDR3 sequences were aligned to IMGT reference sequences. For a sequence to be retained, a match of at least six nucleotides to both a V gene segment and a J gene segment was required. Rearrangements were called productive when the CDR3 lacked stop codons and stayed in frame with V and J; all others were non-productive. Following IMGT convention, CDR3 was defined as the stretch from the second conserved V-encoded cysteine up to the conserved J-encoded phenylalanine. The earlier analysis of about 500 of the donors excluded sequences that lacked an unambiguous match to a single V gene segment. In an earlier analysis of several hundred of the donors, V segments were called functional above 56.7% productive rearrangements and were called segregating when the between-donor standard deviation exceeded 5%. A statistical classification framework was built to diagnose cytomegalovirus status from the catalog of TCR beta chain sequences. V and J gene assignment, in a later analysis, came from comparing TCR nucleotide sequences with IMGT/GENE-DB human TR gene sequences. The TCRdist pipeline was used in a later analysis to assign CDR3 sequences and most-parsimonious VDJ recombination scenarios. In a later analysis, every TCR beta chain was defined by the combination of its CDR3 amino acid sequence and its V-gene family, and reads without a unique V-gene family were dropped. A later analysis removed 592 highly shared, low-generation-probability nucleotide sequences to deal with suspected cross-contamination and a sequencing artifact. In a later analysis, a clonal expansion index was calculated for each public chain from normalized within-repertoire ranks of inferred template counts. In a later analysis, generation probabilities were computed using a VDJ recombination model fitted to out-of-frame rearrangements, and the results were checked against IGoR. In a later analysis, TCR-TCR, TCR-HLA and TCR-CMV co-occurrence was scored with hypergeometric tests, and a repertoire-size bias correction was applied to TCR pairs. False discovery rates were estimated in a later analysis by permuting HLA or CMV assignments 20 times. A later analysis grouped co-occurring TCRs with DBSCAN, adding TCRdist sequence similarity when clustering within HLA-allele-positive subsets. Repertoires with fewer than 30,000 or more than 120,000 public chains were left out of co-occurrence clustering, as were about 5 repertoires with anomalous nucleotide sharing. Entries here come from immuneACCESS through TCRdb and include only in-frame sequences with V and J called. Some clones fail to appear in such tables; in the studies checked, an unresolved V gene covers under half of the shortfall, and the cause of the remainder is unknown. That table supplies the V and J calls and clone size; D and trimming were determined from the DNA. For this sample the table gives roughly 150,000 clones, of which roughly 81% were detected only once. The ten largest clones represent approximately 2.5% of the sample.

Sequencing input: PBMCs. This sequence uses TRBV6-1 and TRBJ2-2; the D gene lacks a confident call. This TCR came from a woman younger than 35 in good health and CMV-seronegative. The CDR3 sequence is CASSERAIGPGELFF. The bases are TGTGCCAGCAGTGAAAGAGCCATTGGTCCCGGGGAGCTGTTTTTT.